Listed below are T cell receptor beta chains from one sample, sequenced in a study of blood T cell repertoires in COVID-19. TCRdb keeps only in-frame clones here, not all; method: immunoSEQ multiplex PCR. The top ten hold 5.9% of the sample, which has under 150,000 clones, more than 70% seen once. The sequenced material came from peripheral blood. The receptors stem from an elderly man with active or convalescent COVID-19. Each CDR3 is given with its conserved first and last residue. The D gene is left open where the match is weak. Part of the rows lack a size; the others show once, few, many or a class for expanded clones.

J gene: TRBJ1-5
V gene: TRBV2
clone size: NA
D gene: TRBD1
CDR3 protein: CASSETGGIQPQHF

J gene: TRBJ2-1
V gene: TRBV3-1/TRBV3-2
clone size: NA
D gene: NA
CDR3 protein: CASSQRTGLRDEQFF

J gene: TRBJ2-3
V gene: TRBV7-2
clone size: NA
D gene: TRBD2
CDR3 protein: CASSLEGTSGGAIDTQYF

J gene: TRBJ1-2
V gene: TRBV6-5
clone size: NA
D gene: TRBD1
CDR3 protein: CASSTGQRGYTF

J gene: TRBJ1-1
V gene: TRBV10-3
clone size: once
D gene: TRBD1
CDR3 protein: CAISAQTGDTEAFF

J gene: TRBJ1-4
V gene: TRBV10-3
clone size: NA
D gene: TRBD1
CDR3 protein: CAISPGTGRNEKLFF

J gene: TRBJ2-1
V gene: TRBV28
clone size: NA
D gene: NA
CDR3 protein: CASSLGQGSYNEQFF

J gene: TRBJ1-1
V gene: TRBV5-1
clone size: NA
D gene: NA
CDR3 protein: CASSWTHSNTEAFF

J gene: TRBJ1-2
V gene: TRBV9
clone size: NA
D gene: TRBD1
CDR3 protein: CASSARDSGNYGYTF

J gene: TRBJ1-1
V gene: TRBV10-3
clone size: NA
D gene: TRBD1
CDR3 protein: CAISPQGGYLNTEAFF

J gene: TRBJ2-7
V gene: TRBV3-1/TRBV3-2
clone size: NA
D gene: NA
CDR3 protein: CASSRSSYEQYF

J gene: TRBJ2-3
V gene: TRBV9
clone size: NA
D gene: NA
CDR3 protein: CASSVGGEATDTQYF

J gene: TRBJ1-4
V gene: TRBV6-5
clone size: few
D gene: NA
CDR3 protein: CASSRQKTNEKLFF

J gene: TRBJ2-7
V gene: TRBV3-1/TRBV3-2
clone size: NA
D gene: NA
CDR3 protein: CASSIARAGYEQYF

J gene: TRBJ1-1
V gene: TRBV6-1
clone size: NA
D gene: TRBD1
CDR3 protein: CASSEGTGLGMNTEAFF

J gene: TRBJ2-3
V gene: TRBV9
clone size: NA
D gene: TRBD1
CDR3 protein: CASSTQVKGATLGTDTQYF

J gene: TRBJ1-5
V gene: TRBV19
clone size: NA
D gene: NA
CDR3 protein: CASNAPEGRAGPQHF

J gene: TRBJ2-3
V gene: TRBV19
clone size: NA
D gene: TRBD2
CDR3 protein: CASRKPGLGTDTQYF

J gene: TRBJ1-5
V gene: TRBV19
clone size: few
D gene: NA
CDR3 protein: CASSPPEGTQPQHF

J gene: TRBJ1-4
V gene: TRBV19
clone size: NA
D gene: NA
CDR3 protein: CASSRVDMGEKLFF

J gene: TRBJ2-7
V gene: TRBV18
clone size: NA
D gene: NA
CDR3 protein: CASSPPGSYEQYF

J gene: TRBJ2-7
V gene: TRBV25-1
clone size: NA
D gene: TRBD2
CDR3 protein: CASSELGSGRPYEQYF

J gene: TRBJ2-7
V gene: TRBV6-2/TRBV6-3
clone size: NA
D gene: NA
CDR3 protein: CASSYRQDPSYEQYF

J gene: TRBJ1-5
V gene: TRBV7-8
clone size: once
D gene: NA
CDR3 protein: CASSLDISQPQHF

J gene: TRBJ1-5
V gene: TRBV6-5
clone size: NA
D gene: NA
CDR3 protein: CASITREGQQPQHF

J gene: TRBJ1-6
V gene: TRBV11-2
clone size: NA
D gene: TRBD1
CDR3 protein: CASSFGGTGDNSPLHF

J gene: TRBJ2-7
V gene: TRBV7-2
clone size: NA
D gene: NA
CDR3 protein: CASSLLLEEVEQYF